This T cell receptor (beta chain) was sequenced for a study of cytomegalovirus exposure and HLA in healthy donors. A few counts support this clone. The germline gives CDR1 MNHEY, CDR2 SVGAGI. V gave up 6 bases and J gave up 0 bases; unmatched junction bases: 4. CDR3 size: 15 residues. Assay: immunoSEQ multiplex PCR; the TCRdb copy retains only in-frame clones and omits some. The sample lists 250,000 to 350,000 clones, 70% to 90% occurring once. The TCR originated in a man aged 25 to 40 in good health and CMV-seronegative. Material: PBMCs. The chain combines TRBV6-5 with TRBJ2-2; 7 nucleotides line up with TRBD1. In DNA, the CDR3 is TGTGCCAGCAGGGGACAGCCTACGAACACCGGGGAGCTGTTTTTT. Translating gives CASRGQPTNTGELFF.